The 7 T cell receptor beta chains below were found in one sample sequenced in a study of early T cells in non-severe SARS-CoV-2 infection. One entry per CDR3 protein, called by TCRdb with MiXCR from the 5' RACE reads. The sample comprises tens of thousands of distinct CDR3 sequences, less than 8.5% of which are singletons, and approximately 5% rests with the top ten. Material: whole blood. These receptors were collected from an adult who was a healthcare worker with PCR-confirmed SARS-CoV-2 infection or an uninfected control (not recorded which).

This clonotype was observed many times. CDR3 in DNA: TGCGCCAGCAGTCAGAAGGGACAACGTGAAAAACTGTTTTTT. Its protein product is CASSQKGQREKLFF. The chain carries TRBV23-1 and TRBJ1-4, with D tentatively TRBD1 (6 bases). TRBV23-1 is placed among ORFs of uncertain function. Trimming removed 3 bases from V and 7 bases from J, with 12 bases in between. The CDR3 extends over 14 amino acids.

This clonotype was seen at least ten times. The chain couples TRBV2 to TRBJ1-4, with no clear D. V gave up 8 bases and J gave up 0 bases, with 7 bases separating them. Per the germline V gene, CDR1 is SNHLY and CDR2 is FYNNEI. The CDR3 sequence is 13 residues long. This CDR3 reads CASAFTTNEKLFF. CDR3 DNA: TGTGCCAGCGCATTTACAACTAATGAAAAACTGTTTTTT.

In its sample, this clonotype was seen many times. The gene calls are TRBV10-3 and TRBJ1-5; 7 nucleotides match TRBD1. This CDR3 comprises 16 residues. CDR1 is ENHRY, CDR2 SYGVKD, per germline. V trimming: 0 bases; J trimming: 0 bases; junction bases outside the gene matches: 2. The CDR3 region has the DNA TGTGCCATCAGTGAGTCTCAGGGGGATAGCAATCAGCCCCAGCATTTT. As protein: CAISESQGDSNQPQHF.

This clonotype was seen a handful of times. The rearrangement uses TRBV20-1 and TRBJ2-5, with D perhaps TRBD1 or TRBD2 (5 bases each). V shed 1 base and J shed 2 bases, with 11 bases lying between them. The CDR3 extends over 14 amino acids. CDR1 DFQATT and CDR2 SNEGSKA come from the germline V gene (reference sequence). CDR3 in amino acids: CSARGAGGQETQYF. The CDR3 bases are TGCAGTGCTAGAGGAGCTGGGGGACAAGAGACCCAGTACTTC.

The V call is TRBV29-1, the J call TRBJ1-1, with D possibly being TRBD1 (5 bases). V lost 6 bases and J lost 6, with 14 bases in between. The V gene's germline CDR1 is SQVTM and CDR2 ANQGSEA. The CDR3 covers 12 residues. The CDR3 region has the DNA TGCAGCGTGATGAGGGGTTCCGCTGAAGCTTTCTTT. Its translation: CSVMRGSAEAFF.

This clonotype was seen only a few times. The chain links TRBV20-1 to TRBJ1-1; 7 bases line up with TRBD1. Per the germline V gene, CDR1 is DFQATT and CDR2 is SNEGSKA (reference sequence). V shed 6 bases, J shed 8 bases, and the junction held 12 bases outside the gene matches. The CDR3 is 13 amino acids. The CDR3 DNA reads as TGCAGTGCCCCGGGACAGAGCACCTGGGAAGCTTTCTTT. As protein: CSAPGQSTWEAFF.

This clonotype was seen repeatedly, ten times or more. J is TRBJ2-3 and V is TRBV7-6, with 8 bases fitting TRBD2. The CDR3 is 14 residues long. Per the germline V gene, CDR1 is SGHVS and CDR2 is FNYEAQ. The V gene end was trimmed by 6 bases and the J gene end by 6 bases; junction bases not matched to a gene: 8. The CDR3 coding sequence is TGTGCCAGCAGGAACGGGGGGGCGAGGGATACGCAGTATTTT. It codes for CASRNGGARDTQYF.